A single TCR beta chain is shown here with its context. No cognate antigen has been identified for it. No per-base quality is available; no much larger clone lies one base away. The sample belongs to a study of blood T cell repertoires in COVID-19 (dated by TCRdb to about 2020). For context, the study as a whole: Samples from collaborators originated in the United States, Italy and Spain and spanned both the acute and convalescent phases of COVID-19. The prospective study material was composed of cDNA or gDNA derived from T cells, B-cell-depleted T cells, or PBMCs. The repertoires were released in a freely available public database intended as a resource for research on the immune response to SARS-CoV-2. Where available, HLA class I and class II types were obtained from metadata supplied by the sample provider rather than from assay-based typing. A de-identified subject ID, COVID-19 status, age in years and sex were almost always included in the sample metadata. The dataset comprised deeply sampled blood TCRbeta repertoires from subjects exposed to, actively infected with, or recovered from COVID-19. The samples were drawn from two sources: the first 160 participants of the ongoing ImmuneRACE study, and about 1,300 subjects contributed by 6 global collaborators. The paper as a whole reports these results and caveats: The quantity of clinical and demographic metadata differed by source and by participant and was supplied without curation.

TCRbeta CDR3 regions were amplified from genomic DNA using the immunoSEQ Assay, a bias-controlled multiplex PCR. In the original analysis: Nucleated cell counts per sample were estimated from amplification of reference gene primers within the assay. To quantify the absolute abundance of each unique TCRbeta CDR3 rearrangement, sequence reads were collapsed and filtered. For each sample, productive Simpson clonality was calculated as the square root of Simpson's diversity index over productive rearrangements. TCRdb carries this immuneACCESS record with in-frame sequences only. Its versions omit some clonotypes, under half of them owing to an unresolved V gene in the studies checked, with the rest unexplained. D and trimming were read from the DNA, whereas the V and J calls and clone size are those reported in that table. This sample comprises about 240,000 clones, about 90% of them detected only once. 3% to 4% of the sample is held by the ten biggest clonotypes.

The germline V gene (reference sequence) supplies CDR1 GTSNPN and CDR2 SVGIG. The V end gives up 3 bases and the J end 8 bases, leaving 7 bases in the junction not matched to a gene. The CDR3 numbers 12 residues from cysteine through phenylalanine. Kept here is only the CDR3 DNA, which spans 36 bases and is read in frame from base 1. Enrolling through a virtual design, the prospective study's participants ranged in age from roughly 18 to 90 years and lived across around 25 United States geographic areas. In the prospective study, cohorts were assigned on the basis of participant-reported clinical history obtained from a screening survey and a study questionnaire. Mobile phlebotomists in the prospective study collected whole blood, serum and a nasopharyngeal or oropharyngeal swab from every participant. Over a 2-month period, participants in the prospective study had the option of providing additional blood draws and questionnaires. Before DNA extraction, prospective study blood samples were shipped either frozen or at room temperature.

The TCR sequence derives from a woman in her thirties or forties with acute COVID-19. The sequencing sample was made of PBMCs or T cells enriched from blood (not recorded which). The chain joins TRBV30 to TRBJ2-7; 7 middle bases align to TRBD2. The CDR3 has the sequence CAWSRQGGKQYF. The base sequence is TGTGCCTGGAGCAGGCAGGGAGGGAAGCAGTACTTC.